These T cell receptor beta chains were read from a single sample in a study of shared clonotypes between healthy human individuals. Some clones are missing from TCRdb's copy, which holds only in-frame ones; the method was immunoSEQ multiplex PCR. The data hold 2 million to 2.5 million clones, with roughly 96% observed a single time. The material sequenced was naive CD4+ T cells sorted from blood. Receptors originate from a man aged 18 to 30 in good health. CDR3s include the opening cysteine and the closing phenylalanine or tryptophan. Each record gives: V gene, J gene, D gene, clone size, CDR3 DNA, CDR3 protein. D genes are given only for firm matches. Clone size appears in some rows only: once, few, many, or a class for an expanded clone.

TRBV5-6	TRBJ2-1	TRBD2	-	TGTGCCAGCAGCCTCCTAGCGGGGGGGCACGTTATGCATGAGCAGTTCTTC	CASSLLAGGHVMHEQFF
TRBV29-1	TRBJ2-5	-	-	TGCAGCGTTTGGGGGGACCAGAGTCCGCAAGAGACCCAGTACTTC	CSVWGDQSPQETQYF
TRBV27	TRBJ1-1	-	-	TGTGCCAGCAGTCCCTATCCCGAGAACACTGAAGCTTTCTTT	CASSPYPENTEAFF
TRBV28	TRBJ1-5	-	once	TGTGCCAGCACCTCGCTCCGGAATCAGCCCCAGCATTTT	CASTSLRNQPQHF
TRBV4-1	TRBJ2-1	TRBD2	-	TGCGCCAGCAGCCAAGGCAGAGGGCGGGAGCTGTACAATGAGCAGTTCTTC	CASSQGRGRELYNEQFF
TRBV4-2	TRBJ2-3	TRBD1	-	TGTGCCAGCAGCCAAGAAATCCCGTCGACAGGGGCGGCAGATACGCAGTATTTT	CASSQEIPSTGAADTQYF
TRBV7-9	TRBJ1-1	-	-	TGTGCCAGCAGCTTATCGGGAGGGGACACTGAAGCTTTCTTT	CASSLSGGDTEAFF
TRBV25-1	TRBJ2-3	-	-	TGTGCCAGCAGTTCGCTGGGAAAACTCAGCACAGATACGCAGTATTTT	CASSSLGKLSTDTQYF
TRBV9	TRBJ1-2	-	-	TGTGCCAGCAGCGTAGCACTTTTGGGGAACTATGGCTACACCTTC	CASSVALLGNYGYTF
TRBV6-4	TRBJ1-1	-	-	TGTGCCAGCAGTGCCGGGACAAACACTGAAGCTTTCTTT	CASSAGTNTEAFF
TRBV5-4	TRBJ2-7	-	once	TGTGCCAGCAGCTTGGTAGGTATGCGGACGGCCTACGAGCAGTACTTC	CASSLVGMRTAYEQYF
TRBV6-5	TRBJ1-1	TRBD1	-	TGTGCCAGCAGTTTTGACAGGGTGAATACTGAAGCTTTCTTT	CASSFDRVNTEAFF
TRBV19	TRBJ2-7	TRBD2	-	TGTGCCAGTAGTGGGACTAGCGGGAGTTCTAGCTCCTACGAGCAGTACTTC	CASSGTSGSSSSYEQYF
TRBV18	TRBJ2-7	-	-	TGTGCCAGCTCACCCCCTGGAGCCGACGAGCAGTACTTC	CASSPPGADEQYF
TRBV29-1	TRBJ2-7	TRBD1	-	TGCAGCGTTATTTTACCGAAAAGGGACAGGGACTACGAGCAGTACTTC	CSVILPKRDRDYEQYF
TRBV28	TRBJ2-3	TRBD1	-	TGTGCCAGCAGTACAGGGACAGGGGGAACAGATACGCAGTATTTT	CASSTGTGGTDTQYF
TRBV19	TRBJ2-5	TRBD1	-	TGTGCCAGTAGTGGTGCAGGGGGCGAGACCCAGTACTTC	CASSGAGGETQYF
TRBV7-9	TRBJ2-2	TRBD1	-	TGTGCCAGCAGCCCAGGGACAGGGTCTAACGGGGAGCTGTTTTTT	CASSPGTGSNGELFF
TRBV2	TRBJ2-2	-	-	TGTGCCAGCAGTGAACGGGAGTCGAACACCGGGGAGCTGTTTTTT	CASSERESNTGELFF
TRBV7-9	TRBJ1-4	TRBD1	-	TGTGCCAGCAGCAGGACAGGGGGGGATGAAAAACTGTTTTTT	CASSRTGGDEKLFF
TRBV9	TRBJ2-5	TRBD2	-	TGTGCCAGCAGCGCGGGGGGTTCACCCAAACAAGAGACCCAGTACTTC	CASSAGGSPKQETQYF
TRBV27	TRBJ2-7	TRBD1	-	TGTGCCAGCAGTTTAAGAATCTGGGCAGGGGGCGTCAACGAGCAGTACTTC	CASSLRIWAGGVNEQYF
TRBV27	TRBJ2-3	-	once	TGTGCCAGCAGTTTAAGGGGCCCCTGGGATACGCAGTATTTT	CASSLRGPWDTQYF
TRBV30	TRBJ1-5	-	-	TGTGCCTGGAGTGTACGGGAAGGGGAAGGGCCCCAGCATTTT	CAWSVREGEGPQHF
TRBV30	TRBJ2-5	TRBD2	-	TGTGCCTGGAGGATGAACTTTAAAGCGGGGAGGGAGACCCAGTACTTC	CAWRMNFKAGRETQYF
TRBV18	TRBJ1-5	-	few	TGTGCCAGCTCACTTGACAGGAATCAGCCCCAGCATTTT	CASSLDRNQPQHF
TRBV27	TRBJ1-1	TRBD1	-	TGTGCCAGCAGTTTTATACAGGGGCTGAACACTGAAGCTTTCTTT	CASSFIQGLNTEAFF
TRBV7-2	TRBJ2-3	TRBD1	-	TGTGCCAGCAGCTTATCCCGACAGGGGCGGTGGCTCACAGATACGCAGTATTTT	CASSLSRQGRWLTDTQYF
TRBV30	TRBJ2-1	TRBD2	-	TGTGCCTGGGGGAGCGGGAGATCCTACAATGAGCAGTTCTTC	CAWGSGRSYNEQFF
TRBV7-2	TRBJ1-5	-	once	TGTGCCAGCAGCGCTTACCCGGGTAGCAATCAGCCCCAGCATTTT	CASSAYPGSNQPQHF
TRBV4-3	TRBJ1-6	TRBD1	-	TGCGCCAGCAGCCAAGGATTAGGACAGGGAGCTTCACCCCTCCACTTT	CASSQGLGQGASPLHF
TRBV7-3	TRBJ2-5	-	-	TGTGCCAGCAGCCAAGGGACCGCCGGGACCCAGTACTTC	CASSQGTAGTQYF
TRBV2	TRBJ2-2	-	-	TGTGCCAGCATGGCGAGGGCCACCGGGGAGCTGTTTTTT	CASMARATGELFF
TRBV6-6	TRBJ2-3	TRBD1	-	TGTGCCAGCAGTTCCGGACAGGGTACTAATACGCAGTATTTT	CASSSGQGTNTQYF
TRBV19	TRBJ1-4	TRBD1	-	TGTGCCAGTAGCCGGGGACAGTTGAATGAAAAACTGTTTTTT	CASSRGQLNEKLFF
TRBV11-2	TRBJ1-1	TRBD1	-	TGTGCCAGCAGCCGTCAGGGGGTCAAAGCTTTCTTT	CASSRQGVKAFF
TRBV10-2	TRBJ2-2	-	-	TGCGCCAGCTGGGGGGGGCTTACGAACACCGGGGAGCTGTTTTTT	CASWGGLTNTGELFF
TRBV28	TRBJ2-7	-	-	TGTGCCAGCAGTTTCGATGGGCTCAAATACGAGCAGTACTTC	CASSFDGLKYEQYF
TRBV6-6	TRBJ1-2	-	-	TGTGCCAGCAGTTGGTCTTGGGAAGGGGGCTATGGCTACACCTTC	CASSWSWEGGYGYTF
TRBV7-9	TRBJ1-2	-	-	TGTGCCAGCAGCTTAGTTACCAGGGATGGCTATGGCTACACCTTC	CASSLVTRDGYGYTF
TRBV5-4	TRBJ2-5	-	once	TGTGCCAGCAGCTCGCGCGCCCAAGAGACCCAGTACTTC	CASSSRAQETQYF
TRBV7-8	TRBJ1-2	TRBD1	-	TGTGCCAGCAGCCCTTTCACGGGACAGATAGTTGCGGACTATGGCTACACCTTC	CASSPFTGQIVADYGYTF
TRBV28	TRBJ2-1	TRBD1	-	TGTGCCAGCAGTTCCCCCGGACAGGAGCGCTACAATGAGCAGTTCTTC	CASSSPGQERYNEQFF
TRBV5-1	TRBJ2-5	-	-	TGCGCCAGCAGCTTGGTGGGCCAGGGCCAAGAGACCCAGTACTTC	CASSLVGQGQETQYF
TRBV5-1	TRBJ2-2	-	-	TGCGCCAGCAGCTTTCGGGGCGACACCGGGGAGCTGTTTTTT	CASSFRGDTGELFF
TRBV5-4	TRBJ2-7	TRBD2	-	TGTGCCAGCAGCTTTAGCGGGGGGTTTCCCTACGAGCAGTACTTC	CASSFSGGFPYEQYF
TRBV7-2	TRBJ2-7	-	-	TGTGCCAGCAGCTTAAATGGCGGGCAGGGCTCCTACGAGCAGTACTTC	CASSLNGGQGSYEQYF
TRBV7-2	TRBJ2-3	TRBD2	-	TGTGCCAGCAGCACTAGCGGGAGGACCTCTGGCACAGATACGCAGTATTTT	CASSTSGRTSGTDTQYF
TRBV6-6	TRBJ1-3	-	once	TGTGCCAGCTTCCAAGGGGCGCCTGGAAACACCATATATTTT	CASFQGAPGNTIYF
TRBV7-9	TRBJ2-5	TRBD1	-	TGTGCCAGCAGCCTGGGACAGAAGGAAGAGACCCAGTACTTC	CASSLGQKEETQYF
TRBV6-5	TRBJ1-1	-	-	TGTGCCAGCAGTTCGAGCTATTCCGGACTGAACACTGAAGCTTTCTTT	CASSSSYSGLNTEAFF
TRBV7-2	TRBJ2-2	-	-	TGTGCCAGCAGCTTATTTACTAGCTCCGGGGAGCTGTTTTTT	CASSLFTSSGELFF